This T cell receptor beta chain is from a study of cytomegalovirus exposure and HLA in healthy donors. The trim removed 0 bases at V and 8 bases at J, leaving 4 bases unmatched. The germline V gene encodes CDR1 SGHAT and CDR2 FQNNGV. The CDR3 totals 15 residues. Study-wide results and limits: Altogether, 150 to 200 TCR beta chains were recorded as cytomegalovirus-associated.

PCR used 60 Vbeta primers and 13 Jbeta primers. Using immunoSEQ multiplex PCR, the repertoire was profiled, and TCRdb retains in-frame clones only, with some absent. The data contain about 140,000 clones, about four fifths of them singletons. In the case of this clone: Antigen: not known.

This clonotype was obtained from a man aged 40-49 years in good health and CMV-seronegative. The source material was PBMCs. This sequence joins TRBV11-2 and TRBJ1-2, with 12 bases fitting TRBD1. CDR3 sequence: CASSLDRGTGGGYTF. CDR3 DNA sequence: TGTGCCAGCAGCTTAGATCGAGGGACAGGGGGCGGCTACACCTTC.